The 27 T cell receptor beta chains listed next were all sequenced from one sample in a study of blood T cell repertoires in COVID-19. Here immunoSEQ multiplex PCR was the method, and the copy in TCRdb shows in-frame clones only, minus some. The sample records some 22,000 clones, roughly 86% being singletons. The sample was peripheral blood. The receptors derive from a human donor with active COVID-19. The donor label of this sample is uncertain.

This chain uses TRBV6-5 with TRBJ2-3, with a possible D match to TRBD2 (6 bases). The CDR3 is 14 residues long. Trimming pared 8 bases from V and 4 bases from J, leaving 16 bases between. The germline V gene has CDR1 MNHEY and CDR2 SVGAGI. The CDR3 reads CASQPGDPPDTQYF. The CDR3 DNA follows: TGTGCCAGCCAGCCGGGGGACCCACCAGATACGCAGTATTTT.

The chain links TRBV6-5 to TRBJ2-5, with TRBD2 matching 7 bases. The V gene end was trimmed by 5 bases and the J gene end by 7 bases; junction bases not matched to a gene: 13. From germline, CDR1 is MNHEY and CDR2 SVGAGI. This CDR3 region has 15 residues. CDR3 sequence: CASSPPGGGLVTQYF. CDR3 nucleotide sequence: TGTGCCAGCAGTCCGCCCGGGGGAGGGCTTGTGACCCAGTACTTC.

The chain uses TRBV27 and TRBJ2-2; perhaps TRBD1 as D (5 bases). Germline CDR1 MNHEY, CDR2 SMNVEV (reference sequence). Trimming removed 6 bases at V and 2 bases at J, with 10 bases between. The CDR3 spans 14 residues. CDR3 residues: CASRLDRNTGELFF. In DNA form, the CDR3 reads TGTGCCAGCAGGTTAGACAGAAACACCGGGGAGCTGTTTTTT.

The CDR3 DNA sequence: TGTGCCAGCTCACCAGTCGGGGAGACTAGCCAGTATTTT. This codes for CASSPVGETSQYF. The rearrangement links TRBV18 to TRBJ2-3, with 7 nucleotides matching TRBD2. The germline V gene has CDR1 KGHSH and CDR2 LQKENI. This CDR3 is built from 13 residues. The V and J ends lost 2 bases and 12 bases, in that order; junction bases with no gene match: 8.

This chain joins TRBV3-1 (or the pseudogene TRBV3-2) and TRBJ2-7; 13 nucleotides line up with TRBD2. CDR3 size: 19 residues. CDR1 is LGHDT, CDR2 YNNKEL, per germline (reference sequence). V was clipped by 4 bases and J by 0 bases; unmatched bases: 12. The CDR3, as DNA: TGTGCCAGCAGCCTCGAGACTAGCGGGGGGTCGGAAAACTCCTACGAGCAGTACTTC. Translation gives CASSLETSGGSENSYEQYF.

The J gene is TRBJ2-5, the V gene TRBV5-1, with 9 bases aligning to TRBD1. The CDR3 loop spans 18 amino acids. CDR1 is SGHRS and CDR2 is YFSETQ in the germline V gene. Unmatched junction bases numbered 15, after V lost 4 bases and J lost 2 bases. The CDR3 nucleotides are TGCGCCAGCAGCCCATCACAGGGGGCTAGCTTTCCGCAAGAGACCCAGTACTTC. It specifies CASSPSQGASFPQETQYF.

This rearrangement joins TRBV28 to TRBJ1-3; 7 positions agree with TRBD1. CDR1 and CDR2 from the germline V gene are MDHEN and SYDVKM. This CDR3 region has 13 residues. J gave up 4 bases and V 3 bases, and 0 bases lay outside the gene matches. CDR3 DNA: TGTGCCAGCAGTTTGGACAGGGGAAACACCATATATTTT. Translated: CASSLDRGNTIYF.

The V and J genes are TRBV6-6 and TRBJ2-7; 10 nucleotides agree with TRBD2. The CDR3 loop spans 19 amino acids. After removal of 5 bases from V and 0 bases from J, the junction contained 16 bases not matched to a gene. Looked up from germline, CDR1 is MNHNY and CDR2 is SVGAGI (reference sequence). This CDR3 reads CASSLPRSSGSVSSYEQYF. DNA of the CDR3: TGTGCCAGCAGTCTCCCGCGGTCTAGCGGGAGTGTGAGCTCCTACGAGCAGTACTTC.

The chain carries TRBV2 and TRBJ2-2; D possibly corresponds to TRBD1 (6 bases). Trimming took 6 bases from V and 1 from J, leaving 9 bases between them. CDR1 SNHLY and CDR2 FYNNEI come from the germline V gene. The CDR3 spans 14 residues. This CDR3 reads CASSRDMNTGELFF. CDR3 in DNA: TGTGCCAGCAGCCGGGACATGAACACCGGGGAGCTGTTTTTT.

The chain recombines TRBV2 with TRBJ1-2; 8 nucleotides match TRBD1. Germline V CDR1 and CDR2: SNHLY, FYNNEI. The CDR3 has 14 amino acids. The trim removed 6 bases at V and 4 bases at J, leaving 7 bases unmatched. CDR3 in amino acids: CASRGAGGGYGYTF. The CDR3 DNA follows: TGTGCCAGCAGGGGGGCAGGGGGCGGCTATGGCTACACCTTC. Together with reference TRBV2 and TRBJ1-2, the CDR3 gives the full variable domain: EPEVTQTPSHQVTQMGQEVILRCVPISNHLYFYWYRQILGQKVEFLVSFYNNEISEKSEIFDDQFSVERPDGSNFTLKIRSTKLEDSAMYFCASRGAGGGYGYTFGSGTRLTVV.

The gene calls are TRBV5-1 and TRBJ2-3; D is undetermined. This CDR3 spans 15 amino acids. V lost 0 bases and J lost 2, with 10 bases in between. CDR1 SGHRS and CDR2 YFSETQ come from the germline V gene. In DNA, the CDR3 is TGCGCCAGCAGCTTGGCCGTTTTAATCACAGATACGCAGTATTTT. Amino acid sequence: CASSLAVLITDTQYF.

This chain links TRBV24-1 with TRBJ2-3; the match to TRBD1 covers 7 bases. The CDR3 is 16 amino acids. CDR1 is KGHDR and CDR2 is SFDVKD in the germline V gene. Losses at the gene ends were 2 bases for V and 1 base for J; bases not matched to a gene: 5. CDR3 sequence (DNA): TGTGCCACCAGTGATTCGGCCGGGACAGGCACAGATACGCAGTATTTT. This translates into CATSDSAGTGTDTQYF.

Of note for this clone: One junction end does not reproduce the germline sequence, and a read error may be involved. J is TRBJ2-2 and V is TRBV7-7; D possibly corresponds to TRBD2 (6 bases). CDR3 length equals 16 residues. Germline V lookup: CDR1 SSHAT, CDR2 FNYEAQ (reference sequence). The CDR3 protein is CASSLGRLVSGGELFF. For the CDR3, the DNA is TGTGCTAGCAGCCTCGGCCGACTAGTTTCGGGCGGGGAGCTGTTTTTT.

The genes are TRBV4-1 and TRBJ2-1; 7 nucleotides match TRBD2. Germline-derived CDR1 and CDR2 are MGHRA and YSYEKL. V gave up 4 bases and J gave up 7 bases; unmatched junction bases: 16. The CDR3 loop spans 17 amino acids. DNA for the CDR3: TGCGCCAGCAGCCCAGAGACGCTAGCGGCCCGTTCTAATGAGCAGTTCTTC. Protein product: CASSPETLAARSNEQFF.

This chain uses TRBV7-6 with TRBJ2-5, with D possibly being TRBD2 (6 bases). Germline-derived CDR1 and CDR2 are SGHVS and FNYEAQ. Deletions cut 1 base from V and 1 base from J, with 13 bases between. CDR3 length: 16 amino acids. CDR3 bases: TGTGCCAGCAGCTTAGAGTGGGGCGGGGTCCAAGAGACCCAGTACTTC. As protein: CASSLEWGGVQETQYF.

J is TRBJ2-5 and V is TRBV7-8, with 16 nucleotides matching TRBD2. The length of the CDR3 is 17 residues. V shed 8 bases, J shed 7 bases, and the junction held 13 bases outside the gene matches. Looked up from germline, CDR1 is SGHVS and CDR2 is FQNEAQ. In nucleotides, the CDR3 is TGTGCCAGCCTTTCCGGGACTAGCGGGGGGGTAACAATGACCCAGTACTTC. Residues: CASLSGTSGGVTMTQYF.

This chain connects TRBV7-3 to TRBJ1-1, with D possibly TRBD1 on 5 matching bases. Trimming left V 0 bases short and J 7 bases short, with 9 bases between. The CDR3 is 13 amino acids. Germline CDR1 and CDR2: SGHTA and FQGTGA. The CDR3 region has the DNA TGTGCCAGCAGCTTAACCAGGGATAATGAAGCTTTCTTT. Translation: CASSLTRDNEAFF.

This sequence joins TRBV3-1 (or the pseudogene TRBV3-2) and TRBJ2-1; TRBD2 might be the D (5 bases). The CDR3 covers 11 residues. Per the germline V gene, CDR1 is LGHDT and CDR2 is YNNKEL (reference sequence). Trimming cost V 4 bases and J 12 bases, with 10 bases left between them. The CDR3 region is CASSLAGGQFF. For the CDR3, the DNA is TGTGCCAGCAGCCTGGCCGGAGGGCAGTTCTTC.

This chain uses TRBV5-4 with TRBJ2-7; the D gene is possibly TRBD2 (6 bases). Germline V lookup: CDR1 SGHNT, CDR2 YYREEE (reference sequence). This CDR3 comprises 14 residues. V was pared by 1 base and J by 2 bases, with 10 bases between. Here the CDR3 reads CASSLRGGTYEQYF. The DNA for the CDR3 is TGTGCCAGCAGCTTGCGGGGAGGAACCTACGAGCAGTACTTC. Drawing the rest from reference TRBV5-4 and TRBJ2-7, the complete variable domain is ETGVTQSPTHLIKTRGQQVTLRCSSQSGHNTVSWYQQALGQGPQFIFQYYREEENGRGNFPPRFSGLQFPNYSSELNVNALELDDSALYLCASSLRGGTYEQYFGPGTRLTVT.

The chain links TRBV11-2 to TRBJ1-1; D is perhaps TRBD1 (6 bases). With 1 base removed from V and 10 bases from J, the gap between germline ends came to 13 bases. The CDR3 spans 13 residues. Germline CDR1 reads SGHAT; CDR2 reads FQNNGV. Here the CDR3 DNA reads TGTGCCAGCAGCTTAGGGGCAGGGGTCGGAGCTTTCTTT. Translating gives CASSLGAGVGAFF.

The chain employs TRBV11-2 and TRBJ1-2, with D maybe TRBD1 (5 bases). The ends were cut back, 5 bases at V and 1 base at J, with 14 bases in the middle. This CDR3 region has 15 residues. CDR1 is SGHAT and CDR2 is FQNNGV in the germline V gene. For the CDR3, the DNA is TGTGCCAGCAGCCCACGCCGGGGGGGTAACTATGGCTACACCTTC. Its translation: CASSPRRGGNYGYTF.

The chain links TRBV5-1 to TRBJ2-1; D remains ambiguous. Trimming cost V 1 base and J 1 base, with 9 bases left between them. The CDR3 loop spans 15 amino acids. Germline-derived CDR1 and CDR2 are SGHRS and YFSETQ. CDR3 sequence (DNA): TGCGCCAGCAGCTTGTCCGGCGGATCCTACAATGAGCAGTTCTTC. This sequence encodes CASSLSGGSYNEQFF.

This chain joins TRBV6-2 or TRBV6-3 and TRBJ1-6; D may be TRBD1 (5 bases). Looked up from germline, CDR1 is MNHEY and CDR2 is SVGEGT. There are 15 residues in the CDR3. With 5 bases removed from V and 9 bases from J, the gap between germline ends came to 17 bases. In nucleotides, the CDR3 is TGTGCCAGCAGTCCGATTCAGGGTTTCGGTTCACCCCTCCACTTT. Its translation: CASSPIQGFGSPLHF.

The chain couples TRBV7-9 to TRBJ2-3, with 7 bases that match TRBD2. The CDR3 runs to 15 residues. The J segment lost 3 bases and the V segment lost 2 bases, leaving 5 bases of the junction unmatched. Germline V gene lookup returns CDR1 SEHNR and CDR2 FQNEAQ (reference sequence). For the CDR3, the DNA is TGTGCCAGCAGCTTAATTCTGGGGGGGACAGATACGCAGTATTTT. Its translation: CASSLILGGTDTQYF.

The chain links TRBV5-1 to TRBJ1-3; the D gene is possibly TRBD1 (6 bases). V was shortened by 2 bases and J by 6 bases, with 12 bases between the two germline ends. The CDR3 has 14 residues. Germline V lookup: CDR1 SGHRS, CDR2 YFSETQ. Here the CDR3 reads CASSFGGAENTIYF. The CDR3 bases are TGCGCCAGCAGCTTCGGGGGGGCTGAAAACACCATATATTTT.

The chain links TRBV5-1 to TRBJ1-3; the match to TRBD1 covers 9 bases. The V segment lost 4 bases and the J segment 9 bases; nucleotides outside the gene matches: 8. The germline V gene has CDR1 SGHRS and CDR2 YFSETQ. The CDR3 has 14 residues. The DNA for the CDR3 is TGCGCCAGCAGCCCCGGGACAGGGACCGGCACCATATATTTT. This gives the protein CASSPGTGTGTIYF.

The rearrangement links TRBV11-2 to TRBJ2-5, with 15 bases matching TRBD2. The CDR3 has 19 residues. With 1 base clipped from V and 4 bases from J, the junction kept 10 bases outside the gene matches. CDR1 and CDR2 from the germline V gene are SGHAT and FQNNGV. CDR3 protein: CASSLGFGTSGGPGETQYF. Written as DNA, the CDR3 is TGTGCCAGCAGCTTAGGCTTTGGGACTAGCGGGGGGCCGGGAGAGACCCAGTACTTC.